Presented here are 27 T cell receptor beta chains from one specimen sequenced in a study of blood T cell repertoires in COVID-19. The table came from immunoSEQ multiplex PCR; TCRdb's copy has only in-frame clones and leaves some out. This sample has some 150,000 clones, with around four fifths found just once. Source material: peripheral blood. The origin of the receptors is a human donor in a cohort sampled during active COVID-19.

The CDR3 reads CASSLRQGQETQYF. The CDR3 DNA is TGCGCCAGCAGCTTGCGGCAGGGGCAAGAGACCCAGTACTTC. The chain is built from TRBV5-1 and TRBJ2-5; the D gene is possibly TRBD1 (6 bases). The CDR3 runs 14 residues. From germline, CDR1 is SGHRS and CDR2 YFSETQ. V was pared by 1 base and J by 2 bases, with 9 bases between.

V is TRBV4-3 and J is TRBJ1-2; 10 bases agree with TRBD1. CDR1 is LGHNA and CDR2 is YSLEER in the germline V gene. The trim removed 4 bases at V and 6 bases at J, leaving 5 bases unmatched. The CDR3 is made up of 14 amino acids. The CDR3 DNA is TGCGCCAGCAGCCCACCGGGACAGGGGAATGGCTACACCTTC. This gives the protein CASSPPGQGNGYTF.

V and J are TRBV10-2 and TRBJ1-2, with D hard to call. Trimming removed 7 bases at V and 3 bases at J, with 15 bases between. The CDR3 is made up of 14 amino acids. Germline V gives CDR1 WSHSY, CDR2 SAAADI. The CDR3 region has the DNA TGCGCCAGCATCCCCTCCAAGGGAGACTATGGCTACACCTTC. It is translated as CASIPSKGDYGYTF.

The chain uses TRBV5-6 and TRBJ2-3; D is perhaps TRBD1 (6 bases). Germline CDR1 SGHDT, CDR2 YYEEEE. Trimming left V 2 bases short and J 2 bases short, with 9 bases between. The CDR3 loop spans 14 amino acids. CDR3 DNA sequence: TGTGCCAGCAGCTTCCAGGGGATCACAGATACGCAGTATTTT. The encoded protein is CASSFQGITDTQYF.

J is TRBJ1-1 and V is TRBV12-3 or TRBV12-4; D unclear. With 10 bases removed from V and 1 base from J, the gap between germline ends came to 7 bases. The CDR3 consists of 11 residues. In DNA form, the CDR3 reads TGTGCCACCCAGGAGAACACTGAAGCTTTCTTT. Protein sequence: CATQENTEAFF.

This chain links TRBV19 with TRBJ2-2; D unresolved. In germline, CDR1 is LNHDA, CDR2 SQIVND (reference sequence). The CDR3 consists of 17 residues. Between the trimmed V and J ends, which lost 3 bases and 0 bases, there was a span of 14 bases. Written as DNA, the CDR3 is TGTGCCAGTAGTATTGGCGGCTCGTTCGCGAACACCGGGGAGCTGTTTTTT. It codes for CASSIGGSFANTGELFF.

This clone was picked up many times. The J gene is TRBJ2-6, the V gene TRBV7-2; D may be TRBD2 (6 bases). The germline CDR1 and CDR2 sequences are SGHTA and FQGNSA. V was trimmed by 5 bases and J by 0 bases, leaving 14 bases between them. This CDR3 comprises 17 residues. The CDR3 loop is CASSPWRGLSGANVLTF. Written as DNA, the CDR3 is TGTGCCAGCAGCCCGTGGCGGGGACTCTCTGGGGCCAACGTCCTGACTTTC.

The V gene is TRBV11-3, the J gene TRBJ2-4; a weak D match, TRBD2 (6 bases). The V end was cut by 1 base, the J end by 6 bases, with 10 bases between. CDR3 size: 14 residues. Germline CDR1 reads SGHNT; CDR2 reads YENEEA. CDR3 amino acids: CASSLGREPNIQYF. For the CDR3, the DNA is TGTGCCAGCAGCTTAGGGAGGGAACCAAACATTCAGTACTTC.

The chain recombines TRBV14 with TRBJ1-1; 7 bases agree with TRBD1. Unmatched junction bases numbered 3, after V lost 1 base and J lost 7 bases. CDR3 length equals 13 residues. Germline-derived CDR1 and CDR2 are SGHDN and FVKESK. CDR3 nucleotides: TGTGCCAGCAGCCAAGTTTGGGACAGTGAAGCTTTCTTT. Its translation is CASSQVWDSEAFF.

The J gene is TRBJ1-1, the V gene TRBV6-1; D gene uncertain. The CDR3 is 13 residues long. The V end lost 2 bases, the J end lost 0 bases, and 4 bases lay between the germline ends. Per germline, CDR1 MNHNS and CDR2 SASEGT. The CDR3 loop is CASSEHMNTEAFF. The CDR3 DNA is TGTGCCAGCAGTGAACACATGAACACTGAAGCTTTCTTT.

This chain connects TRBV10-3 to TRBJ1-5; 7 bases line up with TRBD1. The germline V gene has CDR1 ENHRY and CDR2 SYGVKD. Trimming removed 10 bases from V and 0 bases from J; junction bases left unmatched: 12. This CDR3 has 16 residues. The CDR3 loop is CARPRDRVYSNQPQHF. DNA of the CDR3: TGTGCCAGGCCAAGGGACAGAGTATATAGCAATCAGCCCCAGCATTTT.

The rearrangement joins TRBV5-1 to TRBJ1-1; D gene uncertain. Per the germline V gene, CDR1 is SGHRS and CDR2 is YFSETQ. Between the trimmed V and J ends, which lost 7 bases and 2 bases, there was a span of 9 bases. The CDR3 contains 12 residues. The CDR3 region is CASVGSNTEAFF. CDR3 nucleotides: TGCGCCAGCGTAGGGAGTAACACTGAAGCTTTCTTT. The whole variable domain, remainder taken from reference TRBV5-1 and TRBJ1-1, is KAGVTQTPRYLIKTRGQQVTLSCSPISGHRSVSWYQQTPGQGLQFLFEYFSETQRNKGNFPGRFSGRQFSNSRSEMNVSTLELGDSALYLCASVGSNTEAFFGQGTRLTVV.

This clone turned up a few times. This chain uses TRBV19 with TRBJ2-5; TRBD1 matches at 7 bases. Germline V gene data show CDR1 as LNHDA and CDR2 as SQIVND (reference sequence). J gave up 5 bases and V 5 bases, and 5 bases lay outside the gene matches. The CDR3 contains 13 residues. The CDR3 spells CASSHRDSETQYF. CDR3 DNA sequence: TGTGCCAGTAGTCACCGGGACAGTGAGACCCAGTACTTC.

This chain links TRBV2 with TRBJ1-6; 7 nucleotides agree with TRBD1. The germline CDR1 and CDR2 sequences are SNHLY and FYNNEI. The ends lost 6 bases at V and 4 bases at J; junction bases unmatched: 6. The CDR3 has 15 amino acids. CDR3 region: CASSVSGQYNSPLHF. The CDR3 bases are TGTGCCAGCAGCGTCTCGGGACAGTATAATTCACCCCTCCACTTT.

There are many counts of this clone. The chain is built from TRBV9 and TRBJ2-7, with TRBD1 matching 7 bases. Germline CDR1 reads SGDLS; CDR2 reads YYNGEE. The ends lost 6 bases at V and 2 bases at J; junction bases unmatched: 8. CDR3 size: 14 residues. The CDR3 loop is CASNPGGRAYEQYF. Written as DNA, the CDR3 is TGTGCCAGCAATCCAGGGGGAAGGGCCTACGAGCAGTACTTC.

This CDR3 reads CASSPGSPGGYTF. In DNA, the CDR3 is TGTGCCAGCAGTCCAGGGTCCCCTGGTGGCTACACCTTC. This chain links TRBV6-5 with TRBJ1-2; D perhaps matches TRBD1 (5 bases). The germline CDR1 and CDR2 sequences are MNHEY and SVGAGI. The CDR3 totals 13 residues. The ends were cut back, 5 bases at V and 7 bases at J, with 14 bases in the middle.

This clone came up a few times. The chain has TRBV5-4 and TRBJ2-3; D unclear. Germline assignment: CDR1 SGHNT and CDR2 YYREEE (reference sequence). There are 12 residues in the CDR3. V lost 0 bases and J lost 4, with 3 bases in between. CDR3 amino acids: CASSLVADTQYF. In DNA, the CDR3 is TGTGCCAGCAGCTTGGTCGCAGATACGCAGTATTTT.

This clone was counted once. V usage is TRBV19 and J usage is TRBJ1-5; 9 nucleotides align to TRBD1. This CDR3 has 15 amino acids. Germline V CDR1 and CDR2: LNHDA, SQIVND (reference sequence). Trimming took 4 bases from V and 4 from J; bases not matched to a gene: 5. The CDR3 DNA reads TGTGCCAGTAGTACGACAGGGGGTTTGAATCAGCCCCAGCATTTT. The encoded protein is CASSTTGGLNQPQHF.

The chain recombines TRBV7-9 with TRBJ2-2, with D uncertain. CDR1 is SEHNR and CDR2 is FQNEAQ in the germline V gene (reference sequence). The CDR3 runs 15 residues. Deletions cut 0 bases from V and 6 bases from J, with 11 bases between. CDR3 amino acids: CASSLAPGLAGELFF. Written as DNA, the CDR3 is TGTGCCAGCAGCTTAGCTCCCGGGTTGGCCGGGGAGCTGTTTTTT.

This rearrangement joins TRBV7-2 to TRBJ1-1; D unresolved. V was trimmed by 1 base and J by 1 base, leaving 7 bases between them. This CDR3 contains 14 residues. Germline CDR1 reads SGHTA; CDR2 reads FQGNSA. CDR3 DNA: TGTGCCAGCAGCTTAGGCAGGTCGAACACTGAAGCTTTCTTT. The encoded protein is CASSLGRSNTEAFF.

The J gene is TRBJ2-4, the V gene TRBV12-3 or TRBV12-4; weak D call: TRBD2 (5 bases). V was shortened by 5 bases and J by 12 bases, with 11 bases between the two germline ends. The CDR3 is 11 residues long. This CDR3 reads CASSVGLHQYF. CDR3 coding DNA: TGTGCCAGCAGTGTAGGACTCCATCAGTACTTC.

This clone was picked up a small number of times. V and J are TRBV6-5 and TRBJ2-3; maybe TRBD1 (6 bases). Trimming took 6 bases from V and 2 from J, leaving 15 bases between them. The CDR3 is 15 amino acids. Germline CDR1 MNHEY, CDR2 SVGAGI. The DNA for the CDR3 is TGTGCCAGCAGCTCCCGAAACAGGGCCACAGATACGCAGTATTTT. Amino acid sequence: CASSSRNRATDTQYF.

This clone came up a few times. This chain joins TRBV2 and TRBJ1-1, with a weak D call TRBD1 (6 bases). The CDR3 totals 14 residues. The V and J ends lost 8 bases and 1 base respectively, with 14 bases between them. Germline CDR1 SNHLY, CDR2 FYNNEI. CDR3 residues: CASGEGGGNTEAFF. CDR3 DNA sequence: TGTGCCAGCGGGGAGGGAGGGGGGAACACTGAAGCTTTCTTT. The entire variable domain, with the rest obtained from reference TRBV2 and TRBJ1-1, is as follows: EPEVTQTPSHQVTQMGQEVILRCVPISNHLYFYWYRQILGQKVEFLVSFYNNEISEKSEIFDDQFSVERPDGSNFTLKIRSTKLEDSAMYFCASGEGGGNTEAFFGQGTRLTVV.

The CDR3 coding sequence is TGTGCCAGCAGGAGGGGGGACAGGGGTAATCAGCCCCAGCATTTT. Translated: CASRRGDRGNQPQHF. V is TRBV7-2 and J is TRBJ1-5; the match to TRBD1 covers 10 bases. The germline V gene encodes CDR1 SGHTA and CDR2 FQGNSA. The CDR3 length is 15 residues. V gave up 6 bases and J gave up 4 bases; unmatched junction bases: 6.

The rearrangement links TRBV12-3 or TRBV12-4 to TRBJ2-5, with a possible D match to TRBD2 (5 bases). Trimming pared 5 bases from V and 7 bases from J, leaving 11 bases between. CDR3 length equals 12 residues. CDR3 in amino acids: CASSPSAGTQYF. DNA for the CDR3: TGTGCCAGCAGTCCCTCGGCGGGGACCCAGTACTTC.

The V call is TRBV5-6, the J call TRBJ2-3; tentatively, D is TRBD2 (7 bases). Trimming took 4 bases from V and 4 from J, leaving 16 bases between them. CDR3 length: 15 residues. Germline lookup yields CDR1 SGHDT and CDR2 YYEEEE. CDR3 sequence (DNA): TGTGCCAGCAGCCCGAGGGGGGGGCGGTCAGATACGCAGTATTTT. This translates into CASSPRGGRSDTQYF.

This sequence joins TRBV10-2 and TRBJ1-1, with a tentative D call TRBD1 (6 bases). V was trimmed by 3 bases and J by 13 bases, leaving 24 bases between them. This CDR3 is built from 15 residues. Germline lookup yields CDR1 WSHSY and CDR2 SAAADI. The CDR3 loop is CASSEWDTFRSGVFF. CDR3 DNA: TGCGCCAGCAGTGAATGGGACACCTTCAGGTCAGGTGTTTTCTTT.